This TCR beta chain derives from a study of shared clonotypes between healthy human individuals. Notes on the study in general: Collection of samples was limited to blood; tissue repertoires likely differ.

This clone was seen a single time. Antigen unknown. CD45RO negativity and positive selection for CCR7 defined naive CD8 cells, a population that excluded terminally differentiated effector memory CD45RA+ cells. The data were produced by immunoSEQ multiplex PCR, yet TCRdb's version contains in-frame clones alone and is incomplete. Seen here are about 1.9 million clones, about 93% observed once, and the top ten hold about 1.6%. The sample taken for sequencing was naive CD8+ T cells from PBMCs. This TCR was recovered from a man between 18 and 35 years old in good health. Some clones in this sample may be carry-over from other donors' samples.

The CDR3 spells CASSLLAGANVLTF. In DNA form, the CDR3 reads TGTGCCAGCAGTTTACTTGCCGGGGCCAACGTCCTGACTTTC. This sequence joins TRBV6-5 and TRBJ2-6; unclear D gene. The CDR3 spans 14 residues. Germline V gives CDR1 MNHEY, CDR2 SVGAGI. The V and J ends lost 4 bases and 4 bases respectively, with 8 bases between them.